Presented here are 23 T cell receptor beta chains from one specimen sequenced in a study of blood T cell repertoires in COVID-19. Data came from immunoSEQ multiplex PCR; TCRdb stores just in-frame clones and leaves some out. The repertoire includes around 280,000 clones, approximately 88% of them detected once, and about 1.7% sits in the top ten. The sample taken for sequencing was PBMCs or T cells enriched from blood (not recorded which). Receptors were obtained from a woman aged 40 to 50 who had recovered from COVID-19.

The chain joins TRBV30 to TRBJ1-2, with 8 positions matching TRBD1. J was trimmed by 6 bases and V by 3 bases; bases with no gene match: 9. The CDR3 has 14 residues. From germline, CDR1 is GTSNPN and CDR2 SVGIG (reference sequence). CDR3 in amino acids: CAWSVPGQADGYTF. DNA for the CDR3: TGTGCCTGGAGCGTCCCGGGACAGGCGGATGGCTACACCTTC. The variable domain in full, with the rest retrieved from reference TRBV30 and TRBJ1-2, is SQTIHQWPATLVQPVGSPLSLECTVEGTSNPNLYWYRQAAGRGLQLLFYSVGIGQISSEVPQNLSASRPQDRQFILSSKKLLLSDSGFYLCAWSVPGQADGYTFGSGTRLTVV.

This chain links TRBV4-1 with TRBJ1-1; tentative D call: TRBD1 (5 bases). Germline V lookup: CDR1 MGHRA, CDR2 YSYEKL. CDR3 length: 17 residues. Deletions cut 2 bases from V and 0 bases from J, with 16 bases between. The CDR3 DNA reads as TGCGCCAGCAGCCAAAAAAGACCGACAGCCATGAACACTGAAGCTTTCTTT. This gives the protein CASSQKRPTAMNTEAFF.

The genes are TRBV13 and TRBJ2-7; 8 nucleotides line up with TRBD1. The germline V gene has CDR1 PRHDT and CDR2 FYEKMQ (reference sequence). The CDR3 runs to 14 residues. V was clipped by 3 bases and J by 5 bases; unmatched bases: 6. The CDR3 DNA is TGTGCCAGCAGCTTCGGACAGGGCAGGGACGAGCAGTACTTC. Translation: CASSFGQGRDEQYF.

The chain recombines TRBV4-3 with TRBJ2-1, with 10 bases identical to TRBD2. Germline assignment: CDR1 LGHNA and CDR2 YSLEER. After removal of 1 base from V and 10 bases from J, the junction contained 10 bases not matched to a gene. This CDR3 is 16 amino acids long. The CDR3 DNA sequence: TGCGCCAGCAGCCAAGCGGGGGCTAGCGGGAGCCTCGAGCAGTTCTTC. Translating gives CASSQAGASGSLEQFF.

The chain has TRBV19 and TRBJ1-1; D unresolved. Germline assignment: CDR1 LNHDA and CDR2 SQIVND (reference sequence). This CDR3 comprises 14 residues. The V and J ends lost 5 bases and 4 bases respectively, with 14 bases between them. This chain's CDR3 is CASSPSGLSTEAFF. The CDR3 DNA is TGTGCCAGTAGTCCCAGCGGGCTGTCCACTGAAGCTTTCTTT. The whole variable domain, remainder taken from reference TRBV19 and TRBJ1-1, is DGGITQSPKYLFRKEGQNVTLSCEQNLNHDAMYWYRQDPGQGLRLIYYSQIVNDFQKGDIAEGYSVSREKKESFPLTVTSAQKNPTAFYLCASSPSGLSTEAFFGQGTRLTVV.

The chain carries TRBV7-9 and TRBJ1-1; no reliable D call. V lost 2 bases and J lost 2, with 9 bases in between. In germline, CDR1 is SEHNR, CDR2 FQNEAQ (reference sequence). The length of the CDR3 is 14 residues. The CDR3 region has the DNA TGTGCCAGCAGCTTATATAGCGAAAACACTGAAGCTTTCTTT. Translated: CASSLYSENTEAFF. Variable domain in full (rest from reference TRBV7-9 and TRBJ1-1): DTGVSQNPRHKITKRGQNVTFRCDPISEHNRLYWYRQTLGQGPEFLTYFQNEAQLEKSRLLSDRFSAERPKGSFSTLEIQRTEQGDSAMYLCASSLYSENTEAFFGQGTRLTVV.

The V call is TRBV7-3, the J call TRBJ2-2; the D is unclear. The CDR3 contains 13 residues. The V end lost 5 bases, the J end lost 6 bases, and 10 bases lay between the germline ends. The germline V gene has CDR1 SGHTA and CDR2 FQGTGA. The CDR3 DNA sequence: TGTGCCAGCAGCCCTGTTTATCCCGGGGAGCTGTTTTTT. Amino acid sequence: CASSPVYPGELFF. The variable domain in full, completed from reference TRBV7-3 and TRBJ2-2, reads GAGVSQTPSNKVTEKGKYVELRCDPISGHTALYWYRQSLGQGPEFLIYFQGTGAADDSGLPNDRFFAVRPEGSVSTLKIQRTERGDSAVYLCASSPVYPGELFFGEGSRLTVL.

The chain links TRBV5-4 to TRBJ1-6, with D tentatively TRBD1 (5 bases). V lost 6 bases to trimming and J lost 7 bases, with 17 bases between them. Germline V lookup: CDR1 SGHNT, CDR2 YYREEE (reference sequence). There are 15 residues in the CDR3. The CDR3 DNA is TGTGCCAGCACCCATGGAGGAGGGGTCAATTCACCCCTCCACTTT. The encoded protein is CASTHGGGVNSPLHF.

The chain links TRBV11-2 to TRBJ2-3, with D unresolved. Germline CDR1 SGHAT, CDR2 FQNNGV. This CDR3 region has 16 residues. Trimming took off 2 bases at V and 5 bases at J, with 17 bases between the two ends. CDR3 coding DNA: TGTGCCAGCAGCTTACTCTCTCGCAATAGAAGAGATACGCAGTATTTT. It translates to CASSLLSRNRRDTQYF.

This sequence joins TRBV5-1 and TRBJ1-1; 12 nucleotides align to TRBD1. V lost 4 bases and J lost 5; bases outside the gene matches: 9. CDR3 size: 16 residues. CDR1 and CDR2 from the germline V gene are SGHRS and YFSETQ. CDR3 nucleotides: TGCGCCAGCAGCCCTAAACCGGGACAGGGGGCGACTGAAGCTTTCTTT. This sequence encodes CASSPKPGQGATEAFF.

The V call is TRBV6-5, the J call TRBJ2-1; 10 bases align to TRBD2. CDR1 is MNHEY, CDR2 SVGAGI, per germline. V gave up 4 bases and J gave up 4 bases; unmatched junction bases: 1. This CDR3 contains 14 residues. The CDR3 reads CASSWTSGYNEQFF. CDR3 bases: TGTGCCAGCAGTTGGACTAGCGGATACAATGAGCAGTTCTTC.

The chain is built from TRBV7-2 and TRBJ2-7; tentatively, D is TRBD1 (5 bases). Per the germline V gene, CDR1 is SGHTA and CDR2 is FQGNSA. V lost 2 bases and J 0 bases, leaving 17 bases between the germline ends. This CDR3 comprises 17 residues. The CDR3 protein is CASSLFQGRAFSYEQYF. Written as DNA, the CDR3 is TGTGCCAGCAGCTTATTTCAGGGCAGAGCATTCTCCTACGAGCAGTACTTC.

The chain recombines TRBV4-3 with TRBJ1-6, with 8 bases fitting TRBD1. The CDR3 is made up of 18 amino acids. V lost 0 bases and J lost 5; bases outside the gene matches: 9. Germline V gene sequence: CDR1 LGHNA, CDR2 YSLEER. CDR3 bases: TGCGCCAGCAGCCAAGAGAGACAGGGGCCCTATAATAATTCACCCCTCCACTTT. This sequence encodes CASSQERQGPYNNSPLHF.

The chain combines TRBV28 with TRBJ1-6; TRBD1 aligns across 7 bases. The CDR3 loop spans 15 amino acids. Germline V lookup: CDR1 MDHEN, CDR2 SYDVKM. With 6 bases clipped from V and 4 bases from J, the junction kept 6 bases outside the gene matches. The CDR3 here is CASRQGGQYNSPLHF. The CDR3 DNA follows: TGTGCCAGCAGGCAAGGGGGACAGTATAATTCACCCCTCCACTTT.

This rearrangement joins TRBV5-4 to TRBJ2-7; possibly TRBD1 for D (5 bases). The CDR3 has 13 amino acids. The ends were cut back, 0 bases at V and 5 bases at J, with 9 bases in the middle. Germline lookup yields CDR1 SGHNT and CDR2 YYREEE (reference sequence). The CDR3 loop is CASSLGLRDEQYF. The CDR3 DNA reads as TGTGCCAGCAGCTTGGGTCTCAGGGACGAGCAGTACTTC.

This chain connects TRBV30 to TRBJ2-1; D might be TRBD2 (5 bases). Germline V lookup: CDR1 GTSNPN, CDR2 SVGIG (reference sequence). V lost 0 bases and J lost 5, with 8 bases in between. The CDR3 runs to 13 residues. The CDR3 nucleotides read TGTGCCTGGAGTGTAGACGGGAACAATGAGCAGTTCTTC. The encoded protein is CAWSVDGNNEQFF.

V is TRBV6-1 and J is TRBJ2-7, with D perhaps matching TRBD1 (6 bases). The CDR3 spans 16 residues. Trimming took 3 bases from V and 3 from J, leaving 18 bases between them. Germline CDR1 MNHNS, CDR2 SASEGT. The CDR3 region has the DNA TGTGCCAGCAGTGACGGGCCCGGGGAAGGGGGCTACGAGCAGTACTTC. It translates to CASSDGPGEGGYEQYF.

This clone was counted a single time. The CDR3 sequence is CASSQDGSRPYNEQFF. DNA for the CDR3: TGCGCCAGCAGCCAAGATGGGAGTCGACCCTACAATGAGCAGTTCTTC. The chain couples TRBV4-3 to TRBJ2-1, with TRBD2 as a possible D gene (5 bases). The CDR3 extends over 16 amino acids. Germline CDR1 and CDR2: LGHNA and YSLEER. V dropped 0 bases and J dropped 2 bases, with 11 bases sitting between them.

The V and J genes are TRBV7-2 and TRBJ1-2; weak D call: TRBD1 (6 bases). V was pared by 1 base and J by 3 bases, with 15 bases between. The CDR3 runs 16 residues. The germline V gene encodes CDR1 SGHTA and CDR2 FQGNSA. Here the CDR3 DNA reads TGTGCCAGCAGCTTAGGCCTGCGGGGGCGCGACTATGGCTACACCTTC. This gives the protein CASSLGLRGRDYGYTF.

The V gene is TRBV9, the J gene TRBJ1-2; 9 bases fit TRBD1. CDR1 is SGDLS, CDR2 YYNGEE, per germline. This CDR3 comprises 16 residues. V was clipped by 2 bases and J by 3 bases; unmatched bases: 8. As DNA, the CDR3 is TGTGCCAGCAGCGTTGAGGACAGGGGAGTCGACTATGGCTACACCTTC. Translation gives CASSVEDRGVDYGYTF.

The V gene is TRBV7-8, the J gene TRBJ2-1, with 9 positions matching TRBD2. Looked up from germline, CDR1 is SGHVS and CDR2 is FQNEAQ. CDR3 length: 15 amino acids. Trimming cost V 2 bases and J 11 bases; bases outside gene matches: 10. The CDR3 loop is CASSLSPSGDPKQFF. CDR3 DNA: TGTGCCAGCAGCTTATCCCCTAGCGGGGATCCGAAGCAGTTCTTC.

V is TRBV18 and J is TRBJ1-1; no clear D gene. V lost 0 bases and J lost 0, with 11 bases in between. Germline-derived CDR1 and CDR2 are KGHSH and LQKENI. The CDR3 is 16 residues long. The CDR3, as DNA: TGTGCCAGCTCACCACCGAGGGCAGGTCTGAACACTGAAGCTTTCTTT. Protein sequence: CASSPPRAGLNTEAFF. Variable domain in full (rest from reference TRBV18 and TRBJ1-1): NAGVMQNPRHLVRRRGQEARLRCSPMKGHSHVYWYRQLPEEGLKFMVYLQKENIIDESGMPKERFSAEFPKEGPSILRIQQVVRGDSAAYFCASSPPRAGLNTEAFFGQGTRLTVV.

The J gene is TRBJ2-5, the V gene TRBV7-9; 7 nucleotides line up with TRBD1. The ends lost 3 bases at V and 4 bases at J; junction bases unmatched: 5. CDR1 is SEHNR and CDR2 is FQNEAQ in the germline V gene (reference sequence). The CDR3 loop spans 14 amino acids. CDR3 DNA sequence: TGTGCCAGCAGCTTCCTGACAGGGACAGAGACCCAGTACTTC. This encodes CASSFLTGTETQYF. Full variable domain (remainder filled in from reference TRBV7-9 and TRBJ2-5): DTGVSQNPRHKITKRGQNVTFRCDPISEHNRLYWYRQTLGQGPEFLTYFQNEAQLEKSRLLSDRFSAERPKGSFSTLEIQRTEQGDSAMYLCASSFLTGTETQYFGPGTRLLVL.